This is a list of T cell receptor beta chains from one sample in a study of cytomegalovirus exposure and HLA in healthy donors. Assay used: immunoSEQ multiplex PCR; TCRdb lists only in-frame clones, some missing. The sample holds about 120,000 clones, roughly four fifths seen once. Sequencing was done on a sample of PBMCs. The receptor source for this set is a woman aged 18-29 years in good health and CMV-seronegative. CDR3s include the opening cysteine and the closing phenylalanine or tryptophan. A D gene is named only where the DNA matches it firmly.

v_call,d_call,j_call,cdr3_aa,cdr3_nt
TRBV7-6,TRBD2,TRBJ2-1,CASSYRLAGGQGEQFF,TGTGCCAGCAGCTACAGACTAGCGGGGGGTCAGGGGGAGCAGTTCTTC
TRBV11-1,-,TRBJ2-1,CASSGGFLNEQFF,TGTGCCAGCAGCGGGGGGTTCCTCAATGAGCAGTTCTTC
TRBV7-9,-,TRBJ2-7,CASTAGPGTLYF,TGTGCCAGCACCGCGGGGCCCGGGACTCTGTACTTC
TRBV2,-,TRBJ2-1,CASSDLGSYNEQFF,TGTGCCAGCAGTGACCTAGGATCCTACAATGAGCAGTTCTTC
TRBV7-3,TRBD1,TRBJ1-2,CASSLTGVGDGYTF,TGTGCCAGCAGCCTGACAGGGGTAGGAGATGGCTACACCTTC
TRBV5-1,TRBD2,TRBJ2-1,CASSFGGGSSYNEQFF,TGCGCCAGCAGCTTCGGGGGAGGGAGCTCCTACAATGAGCAGTTCTTC
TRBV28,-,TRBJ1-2,CASSPPGPYGYTF,TGTGCCAGCTCCCCTCCGGGTCCTTATGGCTACACCTTC
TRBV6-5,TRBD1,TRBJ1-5,CASLGQGGRQPQHF,TGTGCCAGCTTAGGACAGGGAGGAAGGCAGCCCCAGCATTTT
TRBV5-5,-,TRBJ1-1,CASSSKQGTNTEAFF,TGTGCCAGCAGCTCGAAACAGGGTACGAACACTGAAGCTTTCTTT
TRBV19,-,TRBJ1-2,CASSLRSYGYTF,TGTGCCAGTAGTTTACGGTCCTATGGCTACACCTTC
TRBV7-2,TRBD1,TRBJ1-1,CASSPRQGNTEAFF,TGTGCCAGCAGCCCCCGACAGGGGAACACTGAAGCTTTCTTT
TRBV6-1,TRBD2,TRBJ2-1,CASSEGLAGSDEQFF,TGTGCCAGCAGTGAAGGGCTAGCGGGATCCGATGAGCAGTTCTTC
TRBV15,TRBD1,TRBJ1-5,CATSRVGGQLSNQPQHF,TGTGCCACCAGCAGAGTTGGGGGACAGCTTAGCAATCAGCCCCAGCATTTT
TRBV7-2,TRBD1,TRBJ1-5,CASSEQGAWDMWPQHF,TGTGCCAGCAGCGAACAGGGGGCCTGGGATATGTGGCCCCAGCATTTT
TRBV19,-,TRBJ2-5,CASATHHGGKETQYF,TGTGCCTCCGCAACACATCACGGGGGAAAAGAGACCCAGTACTTC
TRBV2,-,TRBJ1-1,CASRGNTEAFF,TGTGCCAGTCGGGGGAACACTGAAGCTTTCTTT
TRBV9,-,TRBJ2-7,CASSVGGFTYEQYF,TGTGCCAGCAGCGTCGGAGGGTTCACCTACGAGCAGTACTTC
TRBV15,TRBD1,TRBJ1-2,CATSPAGRQGDYGYTF,TGTGCCACCAGCCCCGCAGGGCGACAGGGGGACTATGGCTACACCTTC
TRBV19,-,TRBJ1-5,CASSRKGNQPQHF,TGTGCCAGTAGTAGGAAGGGGAACCAGCCCCAGCATTTT
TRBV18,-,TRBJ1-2,CASSSLDGELYGYTF,TGTGCCAGCTCATCACTCGACGGAGAACTATATGGCTACACCTTC
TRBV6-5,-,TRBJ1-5,CASSPWRGQPQHF,TGTGCCAGCTCCCCCTGGCGCGGTCAGCCCCAGCATTTT
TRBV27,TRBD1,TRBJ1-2,CASRKPGQGPIGYTF,TGTGCCAGCAGGAAACCGGGACAGGGGCCTATTGGCTACACCTTC
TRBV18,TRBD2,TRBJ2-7,CASSLARTREYEQYF,TGTGCCAGCTCACTAGCGAGGACTAGAGAATACGAGCAGTACTTC
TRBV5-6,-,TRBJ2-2,CASSRTGYGYTGELFF,TGTGCCAGCAGCCGAACAGGGTATGGGTACACCGGGGAGCTGTTTTTT
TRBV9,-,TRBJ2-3,CASSFSSTDTQYF,TGTGCCAGCAGCTTCTCTTCCACAGATACGCAGTATTTT